Listed below are T cell receptor beta chains from one sample, sequenced in a study of cytomegalovirus exposure and HLA in healthy donors. Only in-frame clones appear in the TCRdb table, and some are missing; sequencing was by immunoSEQ multiplex PCR. The sample consists of around 170,000 clones, about four fifths of them appearing once. Input material: PBMCs. The source is a boy aged 2 to 10 in good health and CMV-seronegative. The CDR3 runs from the conserved cysteine through the conserved F or W. The D gene is left open where the match is weak. Clone size is shown for a subset of rows, as once, few, many or a class of expanded clone.

v_call	clone_size	d_call	j_call	cdr3_aa	cdr3_nt
TRBV2	.	TRBD2	TRBJ2-1	CASSTPTSGIISYNEQFF	TGTGCCAGCAGTACTCCGACTAGCGGCATAATCTCCTACAATGAGCAGTTCTTC
TRBV4-1	once	.	TRBJ2-5	CASSPLQMAQETQYF	TGCGCCAGCAGCCCGCTCCAGATGGCCCAAGAGACCCAGTACTTC
TRBV6-5	.	TRBD2	TRBJ2-1	CASSYVPAGSLGEQFF	TGTGCCAGCAGTTACGTACCAGCGGGATCCCTCGGTGAGCAGTTCTTC
TRBV13	.	TRBD1	TRBJ2-1	CASSSKDRGPYNEQFF	TGTGCCAGCAGCTCCAAGGACAGGGGACCTTACAATGAGCAGTTCTTC
TRBV9	once	TRBD2	TRBJ2-3	CASSPREGKDTQYF	TGTGCCAGCAGCCCTCGGGAGGGCAAAGATACGCAGTATTTT
TRBV29-1	.	TRBD2	TRBJ2-7	CSVELVTAGGPSEQYF	TGCAGCGTTGAACTGGTTACCGCGGGAGGGCCCAGCGAGCAGTACTTC
TRBV5-1	.	TRBD2	TRBJ2-7	CASTSGGDEQYF	TGCGCCAGCACCTCGGGGGGTGACGAGCAGTACTTC
TRBV5-1	.	TRBD1	TRBJ1-4	CASSSDRVDEKLFF	TGCGCCAGCAGCTCCGACAGGGTTGATGAAAAACTGTTTTTT
TRBV6-1	.	.	TRBJ1-2	CASIPDEGYGYTF	TGTGCCAGCATTCCCGACGAGGGCTATGGCTACACCTTC
TRBV2	.	TRBD1	TRBJ2-1	CASNRDRVWNEQFF	TGTGCCAGCAACCGGGACAGGGTTTGGAATGAGCAGTTCTTC
TRBV5-1	.	TRBD2	TRBJ2-1	CASSVRTSGSNEQFF	TGCGCCAGCAGTGTTAGGACTAGCGGGAGTAATGAGCAGTTCTTC
TRBV23-1	.	TRBD2	TRBJ2-3	CASSQSRLAGSQCTQYF	TGCGCCAGCAGTCAATCGCGGCTAGCGGGGTCCCAATGTACGCAGTATTTT
TRBV7-6	.	TRBD2	TRBJ2-2	CASSSTWERSGSGNDIGELFF	TGTGCCAGCAGCTCAACCTGGGAAAGGTCGGGTAGCGGGAATGATATCGGGGAGCTGTTTTTT
TRBV5-1	.	TRBD2	TRBJ2-3	CARTSAQPVLDTQYF	TGCGCCAGGACTAGCGCTCAGCCGGTCCTGGATACGCAGTATTTT
TRBV4-1	once	TRBD1	TRBJ2-2	CASRAGTGATGELFF	TGCGCCAGCAGGGCCGGGACAGGGGCCACCGGGGAGCTGTTTTTT
TRBV7-3	.	.	TRBJ1-1	CATGRDVTNTEAFF	TGTGCCACCGGGCGGGACGTTACGAACACTGAAGCTTTCTTT
TRBV19	.	TRBD2	TRBJ2-3	CASSTYLAGGVGDTQYF	TGTGCCAGTAGTACCTATCTAGCGGGCGGGGTGGGTGATACGCAGTATTTT
TRBV27	.	.	TRBJ2-6	CASGTGPYSGANVLTF	TGTGCCAGCGGAACGGGTCCCTACTCTGGGGCCAACGTCCTGACTTTC
TRBV29-1	.	.	TRBJ2-7	CSVVVGLHSYEQYF	TGCAGCGTTGTAGTAGGACTACACTCCTACGAGCAGTACTTC
TRBV5-1	.	TRBD2	TRBJ2-1	CASSFRDYRDNEQFF	TGCGCCAGCAGCTTCCGGGACTATAGGGACAATGAGCAGTTCTTC
TRBV21-1	.	.	TRBJ1-1	CASSIYPPVGTKTTEAFF	TGTGCCAGCAGCATCTACCCCCCCGTTGGGACAAAGACCACTGAAGCTTTCTTT
TRBV4-1	.	TRBD2	TRBJ2-3	CASSQGGSYTDTQYF	TGCGCCAGCAGCCAAGGCGGGAGTTACACAGATACGCAGTATTTT
TRBV27	.	.	TRBJ1-1	CASSSKTALNTEAFF	TGTGCCAGCAGTTCCAAGACAGCATTGAACACTGAAGCTTTCTTT
TRBV29-1	.	.	TRBJ1-2	CSVEDVQGTLGYTF	TGCAGCGTTGAAGATGTTCAGGGAACTCTAGGCTACACCTTC